This TCR beta chain came from a study of shared clonotypes between healthy human individuals. Findings and caveats of the study: Sequencing depth was predicted to influence how clonotypes are shared among donors.

Some clones are missing from TCRdb's copy, which holds only in-frame ones; the method was immunoSEQ multiplex PCR. The data contain some 2,500,000 clones, 90% to 95% of them singletons. Turning to this clone: The target antigen is unknown.

Germline V lookup: CDR1 SGDLS, CDR2 YYNGEE. The V and J ends lost 4 bases and 12 bases, in that order; junction bases with no gene match: 7. This CDR3 contains 13 residues. V gene TRBV9 combines with J gene TRBJ2-1; TRBD1 aligns across 10 bases. Source material: naive CD4+ T cells from PBMCs. The subset denotes: CD45RA+ positively selected. The TCR was taken from a man younger than 30 in good health. Some clones in this sample may be carry-over from other donors' samples. The CDR3 sequence is CASSRDRGLLQFF. Written as DNA, the CDR3 is TGTGCCAGCAGCCGGGACAGGGGTCTCTTGCAGTTCTTC.